Listed here are 27 T cell receptor beta chains from one sample, sequenced in a study of T cell responses to AZD1222 COVID-19 vaccine. Here immunoSEQ multiplex PCR was the method, and the copy in TCRdb shows in-frame clones only, minus some. The data hold 180,000 or so clones, with almost 90% observed a single time. The specimen comprised peripheral blood, sampled on day 0 of AZD1222 vaccination. Receptors originate from an adult in good health.

This chain connects TRBV30 to TRBJ1-2, with a tentative D call TRBD1 (6 bases). The V gene lost 5 bases and the J gene lost 4 bases, with 20 bases spanning the gap. Looked up from germline, CDR1 is GTSNPN and CDR2 is SVGIG (reference sequence). CDR3 length: 15 residues. CDR3 sequence: CAWGGGNIFSYGYTF. CDR3 DNA sequence: TGTGCCTGGGGAGGGGGAAACATATTTTCCTATGGCTACACCTTC.

The rearrangement joins TRBV18 to TRBJ2-7, with 10 bases identical to TRBD1. V was clipped by 0 bases and J by 4 bases; unmatched bases: 6. Germline-derived CDR1 and CDR2 are KGHSH and LQKENI. The CDR3 loop spans 16 amino acids. DNA of the CDR3: TGTGCCAGCTCACCACCTAGGGGACAGGGGAAGTACGAGCAGTACTTC. Translated: CASSPPRGQGKYEQYF.

The chain is built from TRBV30 and TRBJ2-7; TRBD1 might be the D (6 bases). In germline, CDR1 is GTSNPN, CDR2 SVGIG (reference sequence). Trimming pared 2 bases from V and 3 bases from J, leaving 8 bases between. The CDR3 has 12 amino acids. The CDR3 region has the DNA TGTGCCTGGAGTACCAGGGGCTACGAGCAGTACTTC. Translating gives CAWSTRGYEQYF.

This clone is a singleton in its sample. CDR3 nucleotides: TGTGCCAGTACTCCGGGGATCCATCTACAGCCCCAGCATTTT. Residues: CASTPGIHLQPQHF. The chain recombines TRBV19 with TRBJ1-5; no definite D call. The CDR3 sequence is 14 residues long. V was pared by 7 bases and J by 7 bases, with 17 bases between. The germline V gene encodes CDR1 LNHDA and CDR2 SQIVND (reference sequence).

The CDR3 sequence: CASSDLQEETQYF. Written as DNA, the CDR3 is TGCGCCAGCAGTGATCTCCAGGAGGAGACCCAGTACTTC. J is TRBJ2-5 and V is TRBV10-2, with no clear D. Germline V CDR1 and CDR2: WSHSY, SAAADI. There are 13 residues in the CDR3. V dropped 3 bases and J dropped 5 bases, with 10 bases sitting between them.

V and J are TRBV29-1 and TRBJ1-5; perhaps TRBD1 as D (5 bases). The CDR3 runs to 15 residues. From germline, CDR1 is SQVTM and CDR2 ANQGSEA. Deletions cut 1 base from V and 2 bases from J, with 12 bases between. The CDR3: CSVEARGNGNQPQHF. DNA of the CDR3: TGCAGCGTTGAAGCAAGGGGTAATGGCAATCAGCCCCAGCATTTT.

The rearrangement links TRBV15 to TRBJ2-7; 7 bases are a match to TRBD1. The germline CDR1 and CDR2 sequences are LNHNV and YYDKDF (reference sequence). This CDR3 is built from 15 residues. V dropped 6 bases and J dropped 3; count of bases not matched to a gene: 11. The DNA for the CDR3 is TGTGCCACCAGTCTGCCTTCAGGGGGTGGCTACGAGCAGTACTTC. Amino acid sequence: CATSLPSGGGYEQYF.

This clone occurred once. The chain is built from TRBV7-8 and TRBJ2-7, with D tentatively TRBD1 (7 bases). The CDR3 covers 16 residues. V dropped 4 bases and J dropped 4 bases, with 20 bases sitting between them. Germline V gives CDR1 SGHVS, CDR2 FQNEAQ. The CDR3: CASSSRWRGLRYEQYF. The DNA for the CDR3 is TGTGCCAGCAGCTCACGATGGAGGGGGCTCCGGTACGAGCAGTACTTC.

The rearrangement links TRBV27 to TRBJ2-2, with 13 bases aligning to TRBD2. Trimming cost V 6 bases and J 0 bases; bases outside gene matches: 10. Germline V gene data show CDR1 as MNHEY and CDR2 as SMNVEV (reference sequence). The CDR3 covers 19 residues. This CDR3 reads CASRKLRLAGGANTGELFF. The CDR3 nucleotides read TGTGCCAGCAGGAAGCTGAGACTAGCGGGGGGAGCGAACACCGGGGAGCTGTTTTTT.

The V and J genes are TRBV28 and TRBJ2-1, with a possible D match to TRBD2 (5 bases). Trimming took off 7 bases at V and 1 base at J, with 17 bases between the two ends. Germline loops: CDR1 MDHEN, CDR2 SYDVKM. The CDR3 is made up of 16 amino acids. The CDR3 loop reads CASNGVGGPSYNEQFF. The CDR3 coding sequence is TGTGCCAGCAACGGGGTCGGCGGTCCTTCCTACAATGAGCAGTTCTTC.

This clone was recorded only once. V usage is TRBV11-2 and J usage is TRBJ1-1; D gene ambiguous. V was trimmed by 0 bases and J by 1 base, leaving 6 bases between them. The CDR3 consists of 14 residues. Germline values: CDR1 SGHAT, CDR2 FQNNGV. Here the CDR3 DNA reads TGTGCCAGCAGCTTAGATCCCCCGAACACTGAAGCTTTCTTT. It translates to CASSLDPPNTEAFF. Combining the CDR3 with reference TRBV11-2 and TRBJ1-1 gives the whole variable domain EAGVAQSPRYKIIEKRQSVAFWCNPISGHATLYWYQQILGQGPKLLIQFQNNGVVDDSQLPKDRFSAERLKGVDSTLKIQPAKLEDSAVYLCASSLDPPNTEAFFGQGTRLTVV.

This chain joins TRBV6-6 and TRBJ1-3; D possibly corresponds to TRBD1 (6 bases). Looked up from germline, CDR1 is MNHNY and CDR2 is SVGAGI (reference sequence). V was trimmed by 6 bases and J by 0 bases, leaving 15 bases between them. The CDR3 is 16 amino acids. The CDR3 protein is CASRRRQALSGNTIYF. In DNA form, the CDR3 reads TGTGCCAGCAGGAGACGACAGGCACTCTCTGGAAACACCATATATTTT.

The J gene is TRBJ1-6, the V gene TRBV5-1, with a possible D match to TRBD1 (6 bases). The CDR3 totals 14 residues. Germline V gene lookup returns CDR1 SGHRS and CDR2 YFSETQ. Trimming pared 5 bases from V and 8 bases from J, leaving 14 bases between. The CDR3 coding sequence is TGCGCCAGCAGGGTGGGGGCAAGTTATTCACCCCTCCACTTT. Its protein product is CASRVGASYSPLHF.

This chain links TRBV9 with TRBJ1-2; TRBD1 matches at 7 bases. The CDR3 is 12 amino acids. Germline values: CDR1 SGDLS, CDR2 YYNGEE. J gave up 7 bases and V 3 bases, and 3 bases lay outside the gene matches. In nucleotides, the CDR3 is TGTGCCAGCAGCGGACAGGGCGGTGGCTACACCTTC. This codes for CASSGQGGGYTF.

The gene calls are TRBV2 and TRBJ1-1; 10 nucleotides match TRBD1. V lost 1 base, J lost 2 bases, and 1 base stayed unmatched. Germline V gene data show CDR1 as SNHLY and CDR2 as FYNNEI. CDR3 length: 15 residues. The chain's CDR3 is CASSEETGGNTEAFF. Here the CDR3 DNA reads TGTGCCAGCAGTGAAGAGACAGGGGGCAACACTGAAGCTTTCTTT.

There are a few counts of this clone. This CDR3 is CASSSDTGPLSTYEQYF. CDR3 coding DNA: TGTGCCAGCAGCTCCGATACTGGGCCCCTATCTACTTACGAGCAGTACTTC. The gene calls are TRBV7-2 and TRBJ2-7; D ambiguous. The length of the CDR3 is 17 residues. CDR1 SGHTA and CDR2 FQGNSA come from the germline V gene. With 4 bases removed from V and 4 bases from J, the gap between germline ends came to 23 bases.

The chain joins TRBV5-6 to TRBJ2-7, with D maybe TRBD1 (6 bases). V was pared by 5 bases and J by 3 bases, with 18 bases between. The germline V gene has CDR1 SGHDT and CDR2 YYEEEE. This CDR3 has 15 amino acids. DNA for the CDR3: TGTGCCAGCAGTTTTACAGGGTTGAAGGACTACGAGCAGTACTTC. Protein product: CASSFTGLKDYEQYF.

This clone turned up a few times. The V gene is TRBV5-6, the J gene TRBJ1-6; 10 positions match TRBD1. J gave up 8 bases and V 0 bases, and 2 bases lay outside the gene matches. The V gene's germline CDR1 is SGHDT and CDR2 YYEEEE. The CDR3 consists of 15 residues. CDR3 coding DNA: TGTGCCAGCAGCTTGGGGGACAGGGGTTATTCACCCCTCCACTTT. It encodes CASSLGDRGYSPLHF.

The rearrangement links TRBV6-5 to TRBJ1-6; D is uncertain. Germline CDR1 MNHEY, CDR2 SVGAGI. This CDR3 is 16 amino acids long. V lost 2 bases to trimming and J lost 7 bases, with 15 bases between them. CDR3 sequence (DNA): TGTGCCAGCAGTTACACTTCGGAGTACTCCAATTCACCCCTCCACTTT. It codes for CASSYTSEYSNSPLHF.

A remark on this clone: The sample carries other DNA sequences with the same CDR3. This chain uses TRBV15 with TRBJ2-5; D unclear. Trimming stripped 1 base from V and 3 bases from J, with 9 bases between. Germline CDR1 is LNHNV and CDR2 is YYDKDF (reference sequence). The CDR3 covers 14 residues. DNA of the CDR3: TGTGCCACCAGCAGAGGAACAGTAGAAGAGACCCAGTACTTC. Protein sequence: CATSRGTVEETQYF.

A single count supports this clone. The rearrangement links TRBV19 to TRBJ2-7; the D is unclear. Germline CDR1 is LNHDA and CDR2 is SQIVND (reference sequence). CDR3 length: 13 amino acids. The ends were cut back, 1 base at V and 5 bases at J, with 9 bases in the middle. CDR3 in DNA: TGTGCCAGTAGTATAGGTCTTAGTAACGAGCAGTACTTC. Amino acid sequence: CASSIGLSNEQYF.

This chain joins TRBV5-6 and TRBJ1-4, with 10 bases lining up with TRBD1. V lost 6 bases and J lost 7; bases outside the gene matches: 3. This CDR3 spans 13 amino acids. CDR1 is SGHDT and CDR2 is YYEEEE in the germline V gene. The CDR3 sequence is CASNRDRGEKLFF. DNA for the CDR3: TGTGCCAGCAACCGGGACAGGGGTGAAAAACTGTTTTTT.

The chain couples TRBV19 to TRBJ2-5; 7 bases are a match to TRBD1. Germline V gives CDR1 LNHDA, CDR2 SQIVND (reference sequence). This CDR3 is built from 16 residues. V trimming: 1 base; J trimming: 1 base; junction bases outside the gene matches: 6. CDR3 nucleotide sequence: TGTGCCAGTAGTATAGGGGCCCGGACAGGCCAAGAGACCCAGTACTTC. Its protein product is CASSIGARTGQETQYF. Full variable domain (remainder filled in from reference TRBV19 and TRBJ2-5): DGGITQSPKYLFRKEGQNVTLSCEQNLNHDAMYWYRQDPGQGLRLIYYSQIVNDFQKGDIAEGYSVSREKKESFPLTVTSAQKNPTAFYLCASSIGARTGQETQYFGPGTRLLVL.

V usage is TRBV5-4 and J usage is TRBJ2-3; unclear D gene. CDR1 is SGHNT, CDR2 YYREEE, per germline (reference sequence). This CDR3 contains 13 residues. Trimming pared 4 bases from V and 6 bases from J, leaving 12 bases between. CDR3 in DNA: TGTGCCAGCAGCGCGGAAGATTTGGATACGCAGTATTTT. Translated, it gives CASSAEDLDTQYF.

This chain uses TRBV5-1 with TRBJ2-2; D gene uncertain. CDR3 length: 15 residues. Between the trimmed V and J ends, which lost 0 bases and 9 bases, there was a span of 15 bases. The V gene's germline CDR1 is SGHRS and CDR2 YFSETQ. The CDR3 DNA follows: TGCGCCAGCAGCTTGGGCCCATCCCCCCAACGGGAGCTGTTTTTT. Translating gives CASSLGPSPQRELFF.

This chain uses TRBV19 with TRBJ1-5, with 7 bases identical to TRBD1. J was trimmed by 4 bases and V by 3 bases; bases with no gene match: 6. This CDR3 is 15 amino acids long. Germline assignment: CDR1 LNHDA and CDR2 SQIVND (reference sequence). DNA for the CDR3: TGTGCCAGTAGTATTACAGGGGTTGCAAATCAGCCCCAGCATTTT. Encoded protein: CASSITGVANQPQHF.

The chain carries TRBV6-5 and TRBJ1-5, with D uncertain. The CDR3 totals 15 residues. From germline, CDR1 is MNHEY and CDR2 SVGAGI. With 0 bases removed from V and 7 bases from J, the gap between germline ends came to 13 bases. CDR3 DNA sequence: TGTGCCAGCAGTTACTCCTCGGAAGGGCGCCAGCCCCAGCATTTT. It codes for CASSYSSEGRQPQHF.